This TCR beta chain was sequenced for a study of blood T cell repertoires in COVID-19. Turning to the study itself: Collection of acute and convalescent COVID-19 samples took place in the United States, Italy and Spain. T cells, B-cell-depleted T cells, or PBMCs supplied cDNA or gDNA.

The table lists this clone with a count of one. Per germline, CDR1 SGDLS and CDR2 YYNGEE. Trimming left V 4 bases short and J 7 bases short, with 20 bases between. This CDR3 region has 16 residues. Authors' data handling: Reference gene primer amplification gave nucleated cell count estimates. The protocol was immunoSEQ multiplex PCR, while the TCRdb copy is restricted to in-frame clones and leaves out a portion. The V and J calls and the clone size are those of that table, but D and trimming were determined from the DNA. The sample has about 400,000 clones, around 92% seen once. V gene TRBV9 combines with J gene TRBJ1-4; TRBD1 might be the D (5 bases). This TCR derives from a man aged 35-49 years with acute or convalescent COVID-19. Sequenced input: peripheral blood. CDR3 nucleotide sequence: TGTGCCAGCAGCCTAGGATCGCAAGGGGCAGGTGAAAAACTGTTTTTT. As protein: CASSLGSQGAGEKLFF. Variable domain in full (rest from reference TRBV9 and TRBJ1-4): DSGVTQTPKHLITATGQRVTLRCSPRSGDLSVYWYQQSLDQGLQFLIQYYNGEERAKGNILERFSAQQFPDLHSELNLSSLELGDSALYFCASSLGSQGAGEKLFFGSGTQLSVL.